A single sample is the source of the 19 T cell receptor beta chains below, sequenced in a study of tissue T cells after allogeneic stem cell transplantation. Repertoires were generated with immunoSEQ multiplex PCR, while TCRdb's copy carries only in-frame clones and drops some. The sample consists of 9,500 to 15,000 clones, 70% to 80% of them appearing once. Material: tissue from the right colon, obtained at autopsy. These receptors were taken from a woman aged 18 to 55 with breast cancer.

The genes are TRBV7-3 and TRBJ2-5; D ambiguous. Germline CDR1 is SGHTA and CDR2 is FQGTGA. This CDR3 region has 14 residues. Trimming removed 5 bases from V and 2 bases from J, with 12 bases in between. The CDR3 reads CASSPTGLQETQYF. CDR3 nucleotide sequence: TGTGCCAGCAGCCCGACGGGCCTTCAAGAGACCCAGTACTTC.

The chain links TRBV2 to TRBJ1-5; D is unresolved. Germline-derived CDR1 and CDR2 are SNHLY and FYNNEI. The CDR3 length is 15 residues. The germline V and J ends were trimmed by 2 bases and 4 bases, with 12 bases remaining between them. The CDR3 region is CASSEFLSANQPQHF. CDR3 nucleotides: TGTGCCAGCAGTGAATTTTTGTCCGCGAATCAGCCCCAGCATTTT. The full variable domain, completed using reference TRBV2 and TRBJ1-5, is EPEVTQTPSHQVTQMGQEVILRCVPISNHLYFYWYRQILGQKVEFLVSFYNNEISEKSEIFDDQFSVERPDGSNFTLKIRSTKLEDSAMYFCASSEFLSANQPQHFGDGTRLSIL.

This clone is a singleton in its sample. V gene TRBV6-4 combines with J gene TRBJ2-4, with 10 bases matching TRBD2. The V and J ends lost 6 bases and 6 bases, in that order; junction bases with no gene match: 8. The CDR3 has 15 residues. The germline V gene encodes CDR1 MRHNA and CDR2 SNTAGT. CDR3 amino acids: CASRREAGGGNIQYF. DNA of the CDR3: TGTGCCAGCAGACGGGAAGCGGGAGGGGGAAACATTCAGTACTTC.

This rearrangement joins TRBV28 to TRBJ2-1, with TRBD2 as a possible D gene (6 bases). The CDR3 is 12 residues long. Germline-derived CDR1 and CDR2 are MDHEN and SYDVKM. Trimming cost V 4 bases and J 7 bases, with 8 bases left between them. The CDR3 nucleotides are TGTGCCAGCAGTTCGGGAGAAAATGAGCAGTTCTTC. Its protein product is CASSSGENEQFF.

V gene TRBV6-6 combines with J gene TRBJ1-1, with D maybe TRBD1 (6 bases). The V end was cut by 6 bases, the J end by 6 bases, with 11 bases between. Germline assignment: CDR1 MNHNY and CDR2 SVGAGI (reference sequence). The CDR3 covers 12 residues. CDR3 residues: CASRAGVPEAFF. CDR3 DNA sequence: TGTGCCAGCAGGGCAGGGGTTCCTGAAGCTTTCTTT.

This clone was observed a handful of times. The V gene is TRBV10-3, the J gene TRBJ2-5; tentative D call: TRBD2 (6 bases). Trimming shortened V by 8 bases and J by 2 bases, and 12 bases separated the two germline ends. This CDR3 comprises 13 residues. CDR1 is ENHRY, CDR2 SYGVKD, per germline. CDR3 in amino acids: CAIGSGTQETQYF. CDR3 in DNA: TGTGCCATCGGTAGCGGAACACAAGAGACCCAGTACTTC.

The chain carries TRBV5-5 and TRBJ2-6, with D hard to call. V was cut by 0 bases and J by 0 bases, with 10 bases left in between. Germline lookup yields CDR1 SGHKS and CDR2 YYEKEE (reference sequence). This CDR3 is 17 amino acids long. CDR3 bases: TGTGCCAGCAGCTTGGACCCGCTACTCTCTGGGGCCAACGTCCTGACTTTC. It specifies CASSLDPLLSGANVLTF. Filled out from reference TRBV5-5 and TRBJ2-6, the complete variable domain reads DAGVTQSPTHLIKTRGQQVTLRCSPISGHKSVSWYQQVLGQGPQFIFQYYEKEERGRGNFPDRFSARQFPNYSSELNVNALLLGDSALYLCASSLDPLLSGANVLTFGAGSRLTVL.

This clone was observed a few times. The chain is built from TRBV27 and TRBJ2-5; 7 bases are a match to TRBD2. The length of the CDR3 is 14 residues. Germline V gene lookup returns CDR1 MNHEY and CDR2 SMNVEV (reference sequence). V trimming: 2 bases; J trimming: 4 bases; junction bases outside the gene matches: 4. This CDR3 is CASSLNGEGETQYF. CDR3 nucleotide sequence: TGTGCCAGCAGTTTAAACGGGGAGGGAGAGACCCAGTACTTC.

This chain joins TRBV20-1 and TRBJ2-7; a possible D gene is TRBD1 (6 bases). V lost 3 bases to trimming and J lost 6 bases, with 18 bases between them. The V gene's germline CDR1 is DFQATT and CDR2 SNEGSKA (reference sequence). This CDR3 region has 14 residues. The CDR3 DNA sequence: TGCAGTGCTAGTCAGAGCAGGGGAACTGGCGAGCAGTACTTC. The encoded protein is CSASQSRGTGEQYF.

The genes are TRBV6-4 and TRBJ2-6; unclear D gene. This CDR3 region has 16 residues. Germline V lookup: CDR1 MRHNA, CDR2 SNTAGT. Trimming removed 2 bases at V and 2 bases at J, with 10 bases between. The CDR3 DNA follows: TGTGCCAGCAGTGACACCCACAGACCTGGGGCCAACGTCCTGACTTTC. Residues: CASSDTHRPGANVLTF.

In its sample, this clone was seen a few times. The rearrangement uses TRBV14 and TRBJ2-7; maybe TRBD1 (6 bases). Germline V gene sequence: CDR1 SGHDN, CDR2 FVKESK. The CDR3 consists of 13 residues. V shed 5 bases and J shed 2 bases, with 10 bases lying between them. The CDR3 sequence: CASSYAGAYEQYF. For the CDR3, the DNA is TGTGCCAGCAGCTACGCAGGGGCCTACGAGCAGTACTTC.

This sequence joins TRBV7-9 and TRBJ2-6, with 8 bases identical to TRBD1. This CDR3 is built from 13 residues. The V and J ends lost 11 bases and 4 bases, in that order; junction bases with no gene match: 4. Germline CDR1 reads SEHNR; CDR2 reads FQNEAQ (reference sequence). As DNA, the CDR3 is TGTGCCGGGACAGGTGCCGGGGCCAACGTCCTGACTTTC. It yields the protein CAGTGAGANVLTF.

The chain links TRBV11-1 to TRBJ2-2; D possibly corresponds to TRBD2 (5 bases). The CDR3 is 16 amino acids. V lost 1 base, J lost 6 bases, and 15 bases lay in between. Germline assignment: CDR1 SGHAT and CDR2 FQDESV (reference sequence). Written as DNA, the CDR3 is TGTGCCAGCAGCTTAGAAGATGGGAGAAGGGCCGGGGAGCTGTTTTTT. Its translation: CASSLEDGRRAGELFF.

This clone was detected once. J is TRBJ1-2 and V is TRBV24-1; D might be TRBD1 (6 bases). The germline gives CDR1 KGHDR, CDR2 SFDVKD. This CDR3 region has 13 residues. V lost 3 bases to trimming and J lost 7 bases, with 11 bases between them. CDR3 residues: CATSDPGVGGYTF. The CDR3 nucleotides are TGTGCCACCAGTGATCCAGGGGTAGGTGGCTACACCTTC.

By proportion, this clone is medium-sized. The chain is built from TRBV29-1 and TRBJ1-2; no clear D gene. V was shortened by 7 bases and J by 5 bases, with 11 bases between the two germline ends. The CDR3 runs to 11 residues. The V gene's germline CDR1 is SQVTM and CDR2 ANQGSEA. The CDR3 loop reads CSGGEGYGYTF. CDR3 DNA sequence: TGCAGCGGGGGAGAGGGTTATGGCTACACCTTC.

The rearrangement links TRBV5-1 to TRBJ1-4; the D is unclear. This CDR3 region has 14 residues. V lost 0 bases, J lost 1 base, and 4 bases lay in between. Per the germline V gene, CDR1 is SGHRS and CDR2 is YFSETQ. In DNA, the CDR3 is TGCGCCAGCAGCTTGGTAGGAACTAATGAAAAACTGTTTTTT. Protein: CASSLVGTNEKLFF. The whole variable domain, remainder taken from reference TRBV5-1 and TRBJ1-4, is KAGVTQTPRYLIKTRGQQVTLSCSPISGHRSVSWYQQTPGQGLQFLFEYFSETQRNKGNFPGRFSGRQFSNSRSEMNVSTLELGDSALYLCASSLVGTNEKLFFGSGTQLSVL.

The rearrangement uses TRBV4-3 and TRBJ2-3; D is possibly TRBD1 (5 bases). The CDR3 is 13 residues long. Germline CDR1 reads LGHNA; CDR2 reads YSLEER. V lost 8 bases and J 4 bases, leaving 13 bases between the germline ends. CDR3 residues: CASAAGWSDTQYF. The CDR3 DNA reads as TGCGCCAGCGCGGCAGGGTGGTCAGATACGCAGTATTTT.

The chain has TRBV6-5 and TRBJ1-1; TRBD1 matches at 7 bases. Germline lookup yields CDR1 MNHEY and CDR2 SVGAGI. CDR3 length equals 16 residues. The V segment lost 0 bases and the J segment 0 bases; nucleotides outside the gene matches: 4. CDR3 in DNA: TGTGCCAGCAGTTACTCTGGGACAGCTATGAACACTGAAGCTTTCTTT. Its translation: CASSYSGTAMNTEAFF.

The chain joins TRBV5-5 to TRBJ2-5; 8 bases are a match to TRBD1. The CDR3 extends over 15 amino acids. Trimming cost V 4 bases and J 2 bases; bases outside gene matches: 7. Germline V gives CDR1 SGHKS, CDR2 YYEKEE (reference sequence). The CDR3 spells CASSATRTGQETQYF. The CDR3 bases are TGTGCCAGCAGCGCCACTCGGACAGGGCAAGAGACCCAGTACTTC.